Following are 16 T cell receptor beta chains from one sample sequenced in a study of T cells expressing NK-cell markers (dated by TCRdb to 2019 to 2021). The method behind the library was 5' RACE. Sequenced on an Illumina HiSeq 2000. TCRdb reprocessed the reads, reporting each CDR3 protein sequence once and no DNA. The sample's table lists a count of more than 400,000 distinct CDR3 sequences. The top ten constitute about 7.1% of the sample. Source material: blood T cells: a sorted CD56 or NKG2C T cell subset, CD4+ or CD8+ T cells, or bulk PBMC T cells (not recorded which). The receptor source for this set is a woman aged 18 to 75 in good health.

The CDR3 sequence is CASSLPQGRGTEAFF. The genes are TRBV12-3 or TRBV12-4 and TRBJ1-1; TCRdb selects TRBD1, and the lack of DNA leaves this call unchecked. The CDR3 is 15 residues long.

The V and J genes are TRBV7-9 and TRBJ1-6; TCRdb lists TRBD1, though no DNA is available to test this call. From germline, CDR1 is SEHNR and CDR2 FQNEAQ (reference sequence). The CDR3 is 16 residues long. The CDR3 loop is CASSRLRDRENSPLHF.

The chain links TRBV12-3 or TRBV12-4 to TRBJ2-1; TCRdb gives TRBD1 as the D gene, but with no DNA this cannot be confirmed. The CDR3 has 14 amino acids. CDR3: CASSLTGGADEQFF.

The chain employs TRBV6-1 and TRBJ1-5; the D call from TCRdb, TRBD1, cannot be confirmed without DNA. The CDR3 is 16 residues long. CDR1 is MNHNS, CDR2 SASEGT, per germline. CDR3 in amino acids: CASSQTGVASNQPQHF.

The rearrangement uses TRBV20-1 and TRBJ1-1. CDR1 and CDR2 (germline): DFQATT, SNEGSKA (reference sequence). The CDR3 is 15 amino acids. This CDR3 reads CSARDRLGWYTEAFF.

V is TRBV19 and J is TRBJ2-3. The CDR3 has 12 residues. Germline loops: CDR1 LNHDA, CDR2 SQIVND (reference sequence). The chain's CDR3 is CASRSSTDTQYF.

The V call is TRBV4-3, the J call TRBJ2-2; TCRdb proposes TRBD1, but this gene call is untestable without DNA. The CDR3 spans 15 residues. The germline gives CDR1 LGHNA, CDR2 YSLEER. Here the CDR3 reads CASSQEVTGGRELFF.

This CDR3 reads CASSVAGPFALQSNVLTF. J is TRBJ2-6 and V is TRBV2; TCRdb lists TRBD2, though no DNA is available to test this call. The CDR3 spans 18 residues. Per the germline V gene, CDR1 is SNHLY and CDR2 is FYNNEI.

The chain joins TRBV3-1 to TRBJ2-2; TCRdb's assignment of TRBD2 cannot be checked, as there is no DNA. Germline CDR1 LGHDT, CDR2 YNNKEL (reference sequence). The length of the CDR3 is 17 residues. The CDR3 loop reads CASSTLLAGLNTGELFF. Based on the CDR3 plus reference TRBV3-1 and TRBJ2-2, the full variable domain is DTAVSQTPKYLVTQMGNDKSIKCEQNLGHDTMYWYKQDSKKFLKIMFSYNNKELIINETVPNRFSPKSPDKAHLNLHINSLELGDSAVYFCASSTLLAGLNTGELFFGEGSRLTVL.

The chain links TRBV7-9 to TRBJ1-1. This CDR3 has 15 residues. Germline V gene data show CDR1 as SEHNR and CDR2 as FQNEAQ (reference sequence). CDR3 residues: CASSAGWGPNTEAFF.

The chain couples TRBV20-1 to TRBJ2-5; TCRdb's D call, TRBD2, is unchecked because there is no DNA. From germline, CDR1 is DFQATT and CDR2 SNEGSKA (reference sequence). The CDR3 has 15 residues. CDR3 amino acids: CSAQGPLAGEETQYF.

The rearrangement joins TRBV2 to TRBJ2-6; TCRdb proposes TRBD1, but this gene call is untestable without DNA. Germline V gene data show CDR1 as SNHLY and CDR2 as FYNNEI. CDR3 length equals 20 residues. The CDR3 reads CASSGVYFGTGSSGANVLTF.

This CDR3 reads CASSQDRGTAGEETQYF. The chain is built from TRBV4-3 and TRBJ2-5; there is no DNA to check the TCRdb D call of TRBD2. The CDR3 has 17 residues. Germline V gives CDR1 LGHNA, CDR2 YSLEER.

The chain recombines TRBV29-1 with TRBJ1-1; TCRdb returns TRBD1, unconfirmable since there is no DNA. The CDR3 has 15 residues. Germline V gene data show CDR1 as SQVTM and CDR2 as ANQGSEA. The CDR3 reads CSVVTFGTENTEAFF.

This sequence joins TRBV7-2 and TRBJ2-3; lacking DNA, the TRBD1 call made by TCRdb goes unchecked. The CDR3 is made up of 14 amino acids. Per germline, CDR1 SGHTA and CDR2 FQGNSA. This CDR3 reads CASSVDGRGDTQYF.

This sequence joins TRBV9 and TRBJ2-3. The CDR3 covers 15 residues. Per the germline V gene, CDR1 is SGDLS and CDR2 is YYNGEE. This CDR3 reads CASSVDSLRADTQYF.